The T cell receptor beta chain under discussion was sequenced for a study of cytomegalovirus exposure and HLA in healthy donors. Study details: Caucasian-associated ancestry cluster membership applied to about four fifths of some 400 genotyped donors.

PCR used 60 Vbeta primers and 13 Jbeta primers. Profiling relied on immunoSEQ multiplex PCR, and the TCRdb table lists in-frame clones only, not all of them. The table includes about 45,000 clones, around 87% detected once. This clone was counted a single time. Per germline, CDR1 ENHRY and CDR2 SYGVKD. Trimming removed 0 bases from V and 0 bases from J; junction bases left unmatched: 2. The CDR3 length is 16 residues. This TCR was recovered from a woman in her 40s in good health and CMV-seropositive. The rearrangement joins TRBV10-3 to TRBJ2-1; 7 bases are shared with TRBD2. The sequenced sample consisted of PBMCs. CDR3 DNA sequence: TGTGCCATCAGTGAGTCGGAGCGGGGCTCCTACAATGAGCAGTTCTTC. It specifies CAISESERGSYNEQFF.